The clone carrying this T cell receptor beta chain was observed at least ten times. No antigen is known for it. The sample belongs to a study of T cells in Graves' hyperthyroidism and ophthalmopathy. Study-level results: Model predictions of ophthalmopathy came a median about six months before onset. Researchers report that a 13 V-J model separated ophthalmopathy from stable hyperthyroidism.

What was amplified from RNA transcripts were TCR beta CDR3 regions. First-round RT-PCR of the TCR CDR3 relied on the HTBI primer set. TCRdb processed the multiplex PCR reads anew with MiXCR; each CDR3 protein has one entry. This sample yields 410,000 or so distinct CDR3 sequences, of which about 15% are seen a single time; 13% belongs to the top ten. This CDR3 region has 17 residues. Trimming cost V 0 bases and J 2 bases; bases outside gene matches: 7. Germline V gene data show CDR1 as MNHEY and CDR2 as SMNVEV (reference sequence). Individuals with ophthalmopathy presented a Clinical Activity Score of at least 3, a NOSPECS grade of at least 4 and a duration under 3 months. Fresh peripheral blood, 9.5 to 10 ml of it, supplied the PBMCs.

The chain is built from TRBV27 and TRBJ2-1; 7 positions agree with TRBD2. Sequenced: blood. The source is a man aged 18 to 30 with Graves' ophthalmopathy. CDR3 in DNA: TGTGCCAGCAGTTTATCTAACCGCCTAGCGGCCTACAATGAGCAGTTCTTC. It encodes CASSLSNRLAAYNEQFF.